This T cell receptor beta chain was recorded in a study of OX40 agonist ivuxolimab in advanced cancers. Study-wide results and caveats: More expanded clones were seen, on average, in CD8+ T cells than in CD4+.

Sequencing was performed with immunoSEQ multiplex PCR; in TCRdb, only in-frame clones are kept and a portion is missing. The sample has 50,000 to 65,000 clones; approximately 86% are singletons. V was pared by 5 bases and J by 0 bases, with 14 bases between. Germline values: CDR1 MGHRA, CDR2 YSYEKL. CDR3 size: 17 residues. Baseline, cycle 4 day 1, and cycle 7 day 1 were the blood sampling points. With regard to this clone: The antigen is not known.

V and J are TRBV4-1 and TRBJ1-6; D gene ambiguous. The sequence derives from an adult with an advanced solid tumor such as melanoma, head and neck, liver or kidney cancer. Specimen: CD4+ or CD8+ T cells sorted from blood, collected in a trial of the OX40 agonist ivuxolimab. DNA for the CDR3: TGCGCCAGCAGCGAGGATGACCGGAGCTCCTATAATTCACCCCTCCACTTT. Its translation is CASSEDDRSSYNSPLHF.